The sequence of this T cell receptor beta chain was determined in a study of CD8+ T cells in alopecia areata. As for treatment: oral pan-JAK inhibitor, 5-10 mg twice daily. This CDR3 has 13 residues. V shed 4 bases, J shed 2 bases, and the junction held 1 base outside the gene matches. The germline V gene has CDR1 SGDLS and CDR2 YYNGEE. Extraction of RNA preceded its reverse transcription into cDNA, which served as the sequencing template. The data were produced by immunoSEQ multiplex PCR, yet TCRdb's version contains in-frame clones alone and is incomplete. The sample consists of under 350,000 clones, 58% of them appearing once. This clone was seen a handful of times.

This material consisted of CD4+ T cells sorted from blood, taken at week 24, from a patient treated with tofacitinib. The rearrangement uses TRBV9 and TRBJ2-3; 7 positions match TRBD2. This receptor was obtained from a human donor with alopecia areata. CDR3 nucleotide sequence: TGTGCCAGCAGCCGGGAGGCCACAGATACGCAGTATTTT. Protein sequence: CASSREATDTQYF.